This T cell receptor (beta chain) came from a study of graft-versus-host responses after intestinal transplantation. Study observations and caveats: Allografts of one patient group, those with graft-donor T cell macrochimerism, had high graft-versus-host to host-versus-graft clonal ratios. Among circulating GvH clones, peak levels were associated with early post-transplant declines in HvG clones.

Remarks on this clone: What it binds is not known.

The data were produced by immunoSEQ multiplex PCR, yet TCRdb's version contains in-frame clones alone and is incomplete. Here the sample spans tens of thousands of clones, under 85% being singletons. CDR1 is MDHEN and CDR2 is SYDVKM in the germline V gene. The CDR3 has 16 residues. The J segment lost 2 bases and the V segment lost 4 bases, leaving 4 bases of the junction unmatched. This sequence joins TRBV28 and TRBJ1-5; 11 bases are a match to TRBD1. The source is a human patient who received an intestinal transplant, so some T cells may come from the graft donor. This sample comprised PBMCs, obtained 1,000 to 1,200 days after transplant. The CDR3 loop reads CASSWTGGRGNQPQHF. CDR3 bases: TGTGCCAGCAGTTGGACAGGGGGCCGTGGCAATCAGCCCCAGCATTTT.